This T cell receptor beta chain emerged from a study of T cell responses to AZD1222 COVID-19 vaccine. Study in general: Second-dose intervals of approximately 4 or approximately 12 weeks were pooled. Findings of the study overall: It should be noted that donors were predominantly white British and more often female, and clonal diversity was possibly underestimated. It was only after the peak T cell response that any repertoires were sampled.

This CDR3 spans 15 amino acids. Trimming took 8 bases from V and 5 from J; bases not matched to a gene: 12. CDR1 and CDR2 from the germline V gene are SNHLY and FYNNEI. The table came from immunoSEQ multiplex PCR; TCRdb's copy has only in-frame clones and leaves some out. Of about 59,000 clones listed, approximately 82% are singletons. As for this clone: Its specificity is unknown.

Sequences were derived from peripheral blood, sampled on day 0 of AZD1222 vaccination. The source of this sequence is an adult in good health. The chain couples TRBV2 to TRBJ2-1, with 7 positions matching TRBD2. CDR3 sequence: CASLPKREVDNEQFF. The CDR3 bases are TGTGCCAGCTTACCCAAGCGGGAAGTCGACAATGAGCAGTTCTTC.